This entry describes one TCR beta chain. Its antigen is unknown. Every subset had its genomic DNA shared out evenly among several immunoSEQ plates. Data came from immunoSEQ multiplex PCR; TCRdb stores just in-frame clones and leaves some out. In the table there are 1,500,000 or so clones, around 98.5% of which are singletons. This sample stems from a study of shared clonotypes between healthy human individuals. The study, taken as a whole, reports: Naive CD4 clonotype sharing across a few donors was 4% to 5%. Shared clonotypes across all four donors exceeded non-shared ones in generation probability. An effect of sequencing depth on clonotype sharing among donors was expected.

The specimen sequenced was naive CD4+ T cells sorted from blood. Subset specified: CD45RA+ positively selected. The TCR sequence derives from a man between 25 and 39 years old in good health.

The CDR3 DNA reads TGTGCCAGCATAGGAGGAGGGAGCTCCTACGAGCAGTACTTC. Amino acid sequence: CASIGGGSSYEQYF. V is TRBV6-1 and J is TRBJ2-7; D might be TRBD2 (6 bases). From germline, CDR1 is MNHNS and CDR2 SASEGT. CDR3 length equals 14 residues. Trimming took 7 bases from V and 0 from J, leaving 13 bases between them.